Listed here are 26 T cell receptor beta chains from one sample, sequenced in a study of OX40 agonist ivuxolimab in advanced cancers. Clones were read by immunoSEQ multiplex PCR, and TCRdb kept only the in-frame ones, dropping some. Of 55,000 to 75,000 clones listed, around 83% are singletons. Sequences were derived from CD4+ or CD8+ T cells sorted from blood, sampled in a trial of the OX40 agonist ivuxolimab. The receptor set was obtained from an adult with an advanced solid tumor such as melanoma, head and neck, liver or kidney cancer.

The chain is built from TRBV7-2 and TRBJ2-5, with unresolved D. The V end lost 3 bases, the J end lost 2 bases, and 7 bases lay between the germline ends. The CDR3 is made up of 13 amino acids. Germline CDR1 is SGHTA and CDR2 is FQGNSA. The CDR3 loop reads CASSFGAQETQYF. The CDR3 nucleotides read TGTGCCAGCAGCTTCGGAGCGCAAGAGACCCAGTACTTC. The full variable domain, its missing parts supplied by reference TRBV7-2 and TRBJ2-5, is GAGVSQSPSNKVTEKGKDVELRCDPISGHTALYWYRQSLGQGLEFLIYFQGNSAPDKSGLPSDRFSAERTGGSVSTLTIQRTQQEDSAVYLCASSFGAQETQYFGPGTRLLVL.

J is TRBJ2-1 and V is TRBV28, with D possibly being TRBD1 (5 bases). This CDR3 is built from 15 residues. Germline CDR1 and CDR2: MDHEN and SYDVKM. V was clipped by 2 bases and J by 9 bases, with 17 bases between them. The CDR3 loop is CASSLRQGRFGEQFF. Written as DNA, the CDR3 is TGTGCCAGCAGTTTACGGCAGGGAAGATTTGGTGAGCAGTTCTTC.

Turning to this clone: At one of its ends the junction is not consistent with the germline gene, which may arise from a read error. V is TRBV7-7 and J is TRBJ2-1; 12 nucleotides agree with TRBD2. There are 15 residues in the CDR3. The V gene's germline CDR1 is SSHAT and CDR2 FNYEAQ (reference sequence). DNA of the CDR3: TGTGCTAGCAGCTTGACTAGCGGGAGTTGGGATGAGCAGTTCTTC. Translated: CASSLTSGSWDEQFF.

V usage is TRBV28 and J usage is TRBJ1-5; TRBD1 aligns across 9 bases. Germline V lookup: CDR1 MDHEN, CDR2 SYDVKM. The CDR3 extends over 17 amino acids. V shed 5 bases, J shed 0 bases, and the junction held 8 bases outside the gene matches. As DNA, the CDR3 is TGTGCCAGCAGTCAAAACAGGGGGCCTTATAGCAATCAGCCCCAGCATTTT. Protein: CASSQNRGPYSNQPQHF.

V and J are TRBV7-2 and TRBJ2-6; TRBD1 might be the D (5 bases). Trimming cost V 7 bases and J 0 bases, with 16 bases left between them. This CDR3 has 17 amino acids. Germline CDR1 SGHTA, CDR2 FQGNSA. The CDR3 coding sequence is TGTGCCAGCAAGGCCTGGACACGGGCCTCTGGGGCCAACGTCCTGACTTTC. Its protein is CASKAWTRASGANVLTF.

The chain recombines TRBV18 with TRBJ2-7; weak D call: TRBD2 (7 bases). This CDR3 has 12 residues. Germline V gene data show CDR1 as KGHSH and CDR2 as LQKENI. Deletions cut 4 bases from V and 5 bases from J, with 9 bases between. The CDR3 DNA follows: TGTGCCAGCTCACAGGGGGGGGACGAGCAGTACTTC. Residues: CASSQGGDEQYF.

This chain links TRBV2 with TRBJ2-3, with 12 positions matching TRBD2. V lost 2 bases and J lost 2; bases outside the gene matches: 2. Per the germline V gene, CDR1 is SNHLY and CDR2 is FYNNEI. CDR3 length: 16 residues. The CDR3 region has the DNA TGTGCCAGCAGTGAACTAGCGGGAGGGGTCACAGATACGCAGTATTTT. Protein product: CASSELAGGVTDTQYF.

The chain is built from TRBV7-9 and TRBJ1-5; 8 bases are shared with TRBD1. The germline V gene has CDR1 SEHNR and CDR2 FQNEAQ (reference sequence). Trimming removed 4 bases from V and 4 bases from J; junction bases left unmatched: 3. The CDR3 is 14 residues long. DNA of the CDR3: TGTGCCAGCAGCTACGGGGACAGGAATCAGCCCCAGCATTTT. Its protein product is CASSYGDRNQPQHF.

This chain's CDR3 is CASSTGGLGAYEQYF. The CDR3 DNA reads TGCGCCAGCAGCACAGGGGGACTAGGGGCCTACGAGCAGTACTTC. This chain uses TRBV5-1 with TRBJ2-7, with D perhaps matching TRBD1 or TRBD2 (8 bases each). V lost 4 bases and J 2 bases, leaving 16 bases between the germline ends. The germline V gene encodes CDR1 SGHRS and CDR2 YFSETQ. CDR3 size: 15 residues. Filled out from reference TRBV5-1 and TRBJ2-7, the complete variable domain reads KAGVTQTPRYLIKTRGQQVTLSCSPISGHRSVSWYQQTPGQGLQFLFEYFSETQRNKGNFPGRFSGRQFSNSRSEMNVSTLELGDSALYLCASSTGGLGAYEQYFGPGTRLTVT.

This clone showed up just once. V is TRBV4-3 and J is TRBJ1-5; a possible D gene is TRBD1 (6 bases). Trimming removed 3 bases from V and 6 bases from J, with 12 bases in between. This CDR3 is built from 14 residues. Germline CDR1 reads LGHNA; CDR2 reads YSLEER. Here the CDR3 DNA reads TGCGCCAGCAGCCACCACCAGGGGAGTCAGCCCCAGCATTTT. Translating it yields CASSHHQGSQPQHF.

As regards this clone: A read error may account for a junction end that differs from germline. The V gene is TRBV28, the J gene TRBJ2-7; D not certain. This CDR3 has 12 residues. Germline CDR1 reads MDHEN; CDR2 reads SYDVKM. CDR3 DNA: TGTGCCAGCAGCTCCCTCGGTAACGAGGAGTACTTC. Protein sequence: CASSSLGNEEYF.

The chain combines TRBV7-2 with TRBJ2-2; 10 bases align to TRBD2. The V segment lost 4 bases and the J segment 2 bases; nucleotides outside the gene matches: 7. The V gene's germline CDR1 is SGHTA and CDR2 FQGNSA. The CDR3 is 17 amino acids. CDR3 coding DNA: TGTGCCAGCAGCTCGACTAGCGGGCCCACAAACACCGGGGAGCTGTTTTTT. Translating it yields CASSSTSGPTNTGELFF.

The genes are TRBV4-3 and TRBJ2-2; no clear D gene. V was cut by 4 bases and J by 6 bases, with 12 bases left in between. The CDR3 is 14 residues long. Germline CDR1 and CDR2: LGHNA and YSLEER. The CDR3 nucleotides are TGCGCCAGCAGCCGTCGGATAGCCGCCGGGGAGCTGTTTTTT. Translation gives CASSRRIAAGELFF.

With respect to this clone: Other DNA sequences within the sample encode an identical CDR3. The chain uses TRBV2 and TRBJ2-7, with 10 bases matching TRBD2. The germline V gene encodes CDR1 SNHLY and CDR2 FYNNEI. This CDR3 is 14 amino acids long. V was clipped by 4 bases and J by 6 bases; unmatched bases: 6. The CDR3, as DNA: TGTGCCAGCAGTGTTTTAGCGGGAGGACGCGAGCAGTACTTC. Its protein is CASSVLAGGREQYF.

This chain connects TRBV4-3 to TRBJ2-5, with 11 bases matching TRBD2. The CDR3 runs 15 residues. Germline lookup yields CDR1 LGHNA and CDR2 YSLEER. The V gene end was trimmed by 1 base and the J gene end by 4 bases; junction bases not matched to a gene: 2. CDR3 sequence (DNA): TGCGCCAGCAGCCAAGTCACTAGCGGGAGAGAGACCCAGTACTTC. The encoded protein is CASSQVTSGRETQYF.

This rearrangement joins TRBV28 to TRBJ1-3; 7 bases agree with TRBD1. This CDR3 comprises 17 residues. Unmatched junction bases numbered 15, after V lost 6 bases and J lost 4 bases. From germline, CDR1 is MDHEN and CDR2 SYDVKM. The CDR3 coding sequence is TGTGCCAGCAGCGCTACCGGGGGACAGACTTTCGGAAACACCATATATTTT. The encoded protein is CASSATGGQTFGNTIYF.

The V and J genes are TRBV10-3 and TRBJ2-7, with D possibly being TRBD1 (6 bases). The CDR3 loop spans 13 amino acids. Trimming cost V 7 bases and J 1 base, with 11 bases left between them. Germline V gene lookup returns CDR1 ENHRY and CDR2 SYGVKD. CDR3 amino acids: CAINRDTSYEQYF. In nucleotides, the CDR3 is TGTGCCATCAATCGGGACACGTCCTACGAGCAGTACTTC.

This clone has a single count. The rearrangement uses TRBV19 and TRBJ2-3; D gene ambiguous. V was pared by 2 bases and J by 4 bases, with 4 bases between. CDR3 length equals 12 residues. In germline, CDR1 is LNHDA, CDR2 SQIVND (reference sequence). CDR3 sequence reads: CASSITADTQYF. DNA for the CDR3: TGTGCCAGTAGTATAACGGCAGATACGCAGTATTTT.

This rearrangement joins TRBV5-6 to TRBJ2-1, with 11 bases identical to TRBD1. Trimming cost V 5 bases and J 6 bases; bases outside gene matches: 16. The germline gives CDR1 SGHDT, CDR2 YYEEEE. CDR3 size: 18 residues. As DNA, the CDR3 is TGTGCCAGCAGGCGGGACAGGGGGTATTATGAGCCCTCCAATGAGCAGTTCTTC. Protein sequence: CASRRDRGYYEPSNEQFF.

This sequence joins TRBV28 and TRBJ2-7; D is perhaps TRBD2 (7 bases). Germline V CDR1 and CDR2: MDHEN, SYDVKM. V lost 2 bases to trimming and J lost 7 bases, with 15 bases between them. The CDR3 consists of 14 residues. This CDR3 is CASSLGGARWEQYF. CDR3 bases: TGTGCCAGCAGTTTAGGGGGGGCGCGGTGGGAGCAGTACTTC.

The rearrangement joins TRBV19 to TRBJ2-7, with TRBD2 matching 10 bases. Germline lookup yields CDR1 LNHDA and CDR2 SQIVND (reference sequence). The CDR3 has 16 residues. V shed 2 bases, J shed 3 bases, and the junction held 7 bases outside the gene matches. The CDR3 DNA is TGTGCCAGTAGTATAAACGGGGCTAGCGGGAGCTACGAGCAGTACTTC. As protein: CASSINGASGSYEQYF.

The chain joins TRBV7-2 to TRBJ2-3; 10 nucleotides match TRBD1. Germline loops: CDR1 SGHTA, CDR2 FQGNSA. There are 13 residues in the CDR3. The CDR3 protein is CAAGQGSTDTQYF. The CDR3 DNA follows: TGTGCGGCGGGACAGGGGAGCACAGATACGCAGTATTTT.

The chain employs TRBV7-8 and TRBJ1-2, with TRBD1 identical over 7 bases. V shed 1 base and J 5 bases; nucleotides not matched to a gene: 10. CDR3 size: 16 residues. CDR1 SGHVS and CDR2 FQNEAQ come from the germline V gene. The CDR3 region is CASSLEVPGTAYGYTF. The DNA for the CDR3 is TGTGCCAGCAGCTTAGAGGTCCCGGGGACAGCATATGGCTACACCTTC.

The rearrangement joins TRBV6-5 to TRBJ1-5; tentatively, D is TRBD1 (5 bases). V was shortened by 8 bases and J by 7 bases, with 15 bases between the two germline ends. The germline gives CDR1 MNHEY, CDR2 SVGAGI. This CDR3 contains 13 residues. In DNA form, the CDR3 reads TGTGCCAGCTCGGGACGGGTTGGACAGCCCCAGCATTTT. Its translation is CASSGRVGQPQHF.

The V and J genes are TRBV5-1 and TRBJ2-7; D might be TRBD2 (6 bases). The CDR3 has 14 residues. Germline-derived CDR1 and CDR2 are SGHRS and YFSETQ. Trimming took off 2 bases at V and 0 bases at J, with 9 bases between the two ends. The CDR3 sequence is CASSFGGSSYEQYF. The DNA for the CDR3 is TGCGCCAGCAGCTTCGGAGGGAGCTCCTACGAGCAGTACTTC.

The rearrangement uses TRBV7-8 and TRBJ2-1, with 7 bases identical to TRBD1. The germline V gene encodes CDR1 SGHVS and CDR2 FQNEAQ. Unmatched junction bases numbered 6, after V lost 7 bases and J lost 0 bases. The CDR3 runs 15 residues. The CDR3 sequence: CASTPGQVSYNEQFF. The DNA for the CDR3 is TGTGCCAGCACCCCCGGACAGGTCTCCTACAATGAGCAGTTCTTC. The complete variable domain, with remaining parts taken from reference TRBV7-8 and TRBJ2-1, reads GAGVSQSPRYKVAKRGQDVALRCDPISGHVSLFWYQQALGQGPEFLTYFQNEAQLDKSGLPSDRFFAERPEGSVSTLKIQRTQQEDSAVYLCASTPGQVSYNEQFFGPGTRLTVL.